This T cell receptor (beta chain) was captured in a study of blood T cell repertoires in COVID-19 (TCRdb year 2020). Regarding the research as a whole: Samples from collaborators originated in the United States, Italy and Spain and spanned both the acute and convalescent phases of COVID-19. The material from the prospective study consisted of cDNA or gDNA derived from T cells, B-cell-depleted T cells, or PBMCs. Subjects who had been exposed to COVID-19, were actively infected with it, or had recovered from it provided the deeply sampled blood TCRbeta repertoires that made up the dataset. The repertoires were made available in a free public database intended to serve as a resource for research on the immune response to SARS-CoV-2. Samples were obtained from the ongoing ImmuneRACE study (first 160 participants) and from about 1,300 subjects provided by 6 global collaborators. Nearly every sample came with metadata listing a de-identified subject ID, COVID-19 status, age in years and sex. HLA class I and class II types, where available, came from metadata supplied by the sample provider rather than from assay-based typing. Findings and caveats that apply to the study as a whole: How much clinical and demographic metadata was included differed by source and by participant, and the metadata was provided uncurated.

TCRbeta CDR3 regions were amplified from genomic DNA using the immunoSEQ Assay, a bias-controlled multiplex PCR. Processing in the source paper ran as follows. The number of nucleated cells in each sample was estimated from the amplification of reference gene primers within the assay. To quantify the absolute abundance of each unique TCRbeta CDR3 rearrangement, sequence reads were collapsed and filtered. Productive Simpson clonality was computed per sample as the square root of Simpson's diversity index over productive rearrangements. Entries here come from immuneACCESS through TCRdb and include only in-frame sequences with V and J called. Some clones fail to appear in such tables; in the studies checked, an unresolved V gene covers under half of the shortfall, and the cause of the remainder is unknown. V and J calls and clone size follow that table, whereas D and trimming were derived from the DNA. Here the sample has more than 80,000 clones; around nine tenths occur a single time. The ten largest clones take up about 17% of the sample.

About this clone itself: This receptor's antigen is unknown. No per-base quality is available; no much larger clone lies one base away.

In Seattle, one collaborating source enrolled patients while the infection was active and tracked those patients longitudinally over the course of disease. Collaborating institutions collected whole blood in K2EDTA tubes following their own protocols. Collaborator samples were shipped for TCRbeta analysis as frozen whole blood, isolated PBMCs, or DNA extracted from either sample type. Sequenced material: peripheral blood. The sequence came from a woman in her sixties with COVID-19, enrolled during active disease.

The CDR3 protein sequence reads: CASSQTLLAGGRNEQFF. Here is the DNA: TGTGCCAGCAGCCAAACCCTCCTCGCGGGGGGGCGCAATGAGCAGTTCTTC. The chain was built from TRBV3-1 (or the pseudogene TRBV3-2) and TRBJ2-1; 9 bases in between match TRBD2. Based on the germline V gene (reference sequence), the CDR1 and CDR2 sequences are LGHDT and YNNKEL. Trimming accounts for 2 bases at V and 6 bases at J, while the number of junction bases matched to no gene is 11. From its cysteine to its phenylalanine, the CDR3 spans 17 amino acids. Only the CDR3 part of the read is kept: 51 bases, read in frame from the first base.